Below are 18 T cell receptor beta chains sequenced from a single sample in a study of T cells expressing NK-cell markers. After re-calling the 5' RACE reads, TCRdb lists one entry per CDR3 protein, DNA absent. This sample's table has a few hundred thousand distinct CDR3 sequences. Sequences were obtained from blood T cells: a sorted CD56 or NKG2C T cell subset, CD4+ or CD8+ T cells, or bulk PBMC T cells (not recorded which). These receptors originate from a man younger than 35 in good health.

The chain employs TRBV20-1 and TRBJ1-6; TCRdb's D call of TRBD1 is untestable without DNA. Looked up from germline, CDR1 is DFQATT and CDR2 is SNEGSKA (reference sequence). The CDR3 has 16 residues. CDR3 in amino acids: CSAKIPPVGNNSPLHF.

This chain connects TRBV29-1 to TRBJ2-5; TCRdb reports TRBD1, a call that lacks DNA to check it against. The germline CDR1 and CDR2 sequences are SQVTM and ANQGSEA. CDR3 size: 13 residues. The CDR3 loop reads CSVPPGGTETQYF.

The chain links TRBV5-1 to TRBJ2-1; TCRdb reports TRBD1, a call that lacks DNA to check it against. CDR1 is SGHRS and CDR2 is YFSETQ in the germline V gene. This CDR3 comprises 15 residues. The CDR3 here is CASSLRGTPPRGQFF.

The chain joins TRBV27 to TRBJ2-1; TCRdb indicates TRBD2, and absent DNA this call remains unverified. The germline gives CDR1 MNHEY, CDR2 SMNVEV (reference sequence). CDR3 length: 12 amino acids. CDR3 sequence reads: CASRTSGGPEFF.

This chain's CDR3 is CASSPDRVEEKLFF. The chain has TRBV7-9 and TRBJ1-4; TCRdb's D call, TRBD1, is unchecked because there is no DNA. This CDR3 has 14 amino acids. Per the germline V gene, CDR1 is SEHNR and CDR2 is FQNEAQ (reference sequence). Drawing the rest from reference TRBV7-9 and TRBJ1-4, the complete variable domain is DTGVSQNPRHKITKRGQNVTFRCDPISEHNRLYWYRQTLGQGPEFLTYFQNEAQLEKSRLLSDRFSAERPKGSFSTLEIQRTEQGDSAMYLCASSPDRVEEKLFFGSGTQLSVL.

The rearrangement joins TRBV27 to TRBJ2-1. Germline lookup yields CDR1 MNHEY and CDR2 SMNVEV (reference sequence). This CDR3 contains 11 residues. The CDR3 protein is CASSSGSSNFF.

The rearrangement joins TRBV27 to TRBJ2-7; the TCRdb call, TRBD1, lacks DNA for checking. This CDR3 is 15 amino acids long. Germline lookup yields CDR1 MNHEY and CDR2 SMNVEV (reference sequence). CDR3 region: CASSRTQGGPYEQYF.

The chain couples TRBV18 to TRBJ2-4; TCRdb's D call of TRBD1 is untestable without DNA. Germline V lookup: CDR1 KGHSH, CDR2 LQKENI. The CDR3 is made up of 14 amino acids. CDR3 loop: CASSPGQGRVIQYF.

CDR3 loop: CASSEPRVGTEAFF. The chain links TRBV6-1 to TRBJ1-1; TCRdb lists TRBD1, though no DNA is available to test this call. CDR1 is MNHNS and CDR2 is SASEGT in the germline V gene. The CDR3 covers 14 residues.

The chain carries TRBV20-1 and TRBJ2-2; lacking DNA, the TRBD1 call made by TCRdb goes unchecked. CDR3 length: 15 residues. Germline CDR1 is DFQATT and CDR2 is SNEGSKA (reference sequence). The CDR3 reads CSAPRDRGYSGELFF.

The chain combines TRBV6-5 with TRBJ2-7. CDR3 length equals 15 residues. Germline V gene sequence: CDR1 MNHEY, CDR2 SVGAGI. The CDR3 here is CASSYQVLPTYEQYF.

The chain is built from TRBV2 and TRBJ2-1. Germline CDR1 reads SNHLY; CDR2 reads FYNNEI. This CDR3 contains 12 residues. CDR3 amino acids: CASRRSGPEQFF.

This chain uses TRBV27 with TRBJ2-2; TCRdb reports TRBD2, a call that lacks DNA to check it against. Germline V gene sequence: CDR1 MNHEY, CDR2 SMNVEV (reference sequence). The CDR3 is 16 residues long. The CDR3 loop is CASSLYTGVGTGELFF.

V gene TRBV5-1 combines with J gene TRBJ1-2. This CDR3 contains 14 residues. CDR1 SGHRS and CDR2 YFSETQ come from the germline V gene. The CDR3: CASSLAAVLDGYTF.

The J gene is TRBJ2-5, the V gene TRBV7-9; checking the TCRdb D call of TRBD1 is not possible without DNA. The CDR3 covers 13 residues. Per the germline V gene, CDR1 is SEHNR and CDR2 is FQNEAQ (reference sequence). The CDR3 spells CASRDRGKETQYF.

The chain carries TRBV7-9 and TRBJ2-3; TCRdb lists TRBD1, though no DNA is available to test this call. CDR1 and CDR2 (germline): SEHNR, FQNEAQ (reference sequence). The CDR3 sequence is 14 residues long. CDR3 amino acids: CAALSGGRTDTQYF.

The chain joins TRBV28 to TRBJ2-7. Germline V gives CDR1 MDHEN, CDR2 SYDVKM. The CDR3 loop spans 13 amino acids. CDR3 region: CASSQPKTREQYF. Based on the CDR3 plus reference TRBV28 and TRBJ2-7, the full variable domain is DVKVTQSSRYLVKRTGEKVFLECVQDMDHENMFWYRQDPGLGLRLIYFSYDVKMKEKGDIPEGYSVSREKKERFSLILESASTNQTSMYLCASSQPKTREQYFGPGTRLTVT.

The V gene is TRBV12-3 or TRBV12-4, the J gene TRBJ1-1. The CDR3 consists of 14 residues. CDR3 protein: CASTYTGKNTEAFF.